This passage covers 6 T cell receptor beta chains from one sample sequenced in a study of Graves' ophthalmopathy and Graves' hyperthyroidism. The study amplified TCR beta CDR3 regions using RNA transcripts. Second-round multiplex PCR followed a first-round RT-PCR using HTBI primers. One entry per CDR3 protein results from TCRdb running MiXCR on the multiplex PCR reads. This table has 680,000 or so distinct CDR3 sequences, 22% appearing once. Sequenced: peripheral blood. These receptor sequences come from a woman aged 18-35 years with stable Graves' hyperthyroidism. Some clones in this sample may be carry-over from other donors' samples.

Regarding this clonotype: This is likely a read error, given that the CDR3 carries no conserved phenylalanine or tryptophan at its end. The chain carries TRBV11-2 and TRBJ2-7, with 11 nucleotides matching TRBD2. The CDR3 runs 15 residues. Germline V gives CDR1 SGHAT, CDR2 FQNNGV. V lost 4 bases and J lost 1; bases outside the gene matches: 3. The CDR3 bases are TGTGCCAGCAGCTGGGGACTAGCGGCGTCCTACGAGCAGTACTTG. Translation gives CASSWGLAASYEQYL.

This clonotype came up many times. The rearrangement joins TRBV15 to TRBJ1-1, with no clear D. Per germline, CDR1 LNHNV and CDR2 YYDKDF (reference sequence). Deletions cut 3 bases from V and 0 bases from J, with 11 bases between. The CDR3 spans 15 residues. The CDR3 coding sequence is TGTGCCACCAGCAGTCCCCATGGGATGAACACTGAAGCTTTCTTT. This encodes CATSSPHGMNTEAFF.

The chain has TRBV12-5 and TRBJ1-3; D is uncertain. The germline V gene has CDR1 LGHNT and CDR2 FRNRAP. Deletions cut 6 bases from V and 4 bases from J, with 19 bases between. This CDR3 region has 16 residues. The CDR3 protein is CASGRAPKGSGNTIYF. In nucleotides, the CDR3 is TGTGCTAGTGGCCGGGCCCCGAAAGGATCCGGAAACACCATATATTTT.

As to this clonotype: The conserved final phenylalanine or tryptophan is absent from the CDR3, which likely points to a read error. The chain recombines TRBV11-2 with TRBJ1-2; D call uncertain. The germline V and J ends were trimmed by 4 bases and 2 bases, with 8 bases remaining between them. This CDR3 comprises 13 residues. In germline, CDR1 is SGHAT, CDR2 FQNNGV. CDR3 sequence reads: CASSWTSNYGYTY. The CDR3 coding sequence is TGTGCCAGCAGCTGGACGTCGAACTATGGCTACACCTAC.

At least ten counts were recorded for this clonotype. The chain carries TRBV29-1 and TRBJ1-1; D possibly corresponds to TRBD1 (6 bases). The germline V gene has CDR1 SQVTM and CDR2 ANQGSEA. The CDR3 contains 14 residues. The V end lost 3 bases, the J end lost 3 bases, and 14 bases lay between the germline ends. The DNA for the CDR3 is TGCAGCGTTGAGGGCGGACAGAGATACACTGAAGCTTTCTTT. Translated, it gives CSVEGGQRYTEAFF. Using reference TRBV29-1 and TRBJ1-1 for the parts outside the CDR3, the full variable domain is SAVISQKPSRDICQRGTSLTIQCQVDSQVTMMFWYRQQPGQSLTLIATANQGSEATYESGFVIDKFPISRPNLTFSTLTVSNMSPEDSSIYLCSVEGGQRYTEAFFGQGTRLTVV.

This clonotype was counted between two and nine times. The chain has TRBV6-2 or TRBV6-3 and TRBJ1-1; no clear D. Looked up from germline, CDR1 is MNHEY and CDR2 is SVGEGT. The CDR3 is 15 residues long. V lost 0 bases to trimming and J lost 4 bases, with 12 bases between them. The CDR3 coding sequence is TGTGCCAGCAGTTACTCGGGAGTGGGATTCACTGAAGCTTTCTTT. Amino acid sequence: CASSYSGVGFTEAFF.